This record concerns one TCR beta chain sequence. V was clipped by 2 bases and J by 4 bases, with 15 bases between them. The CDR3 is made up of 15 amino acids. The V gene's germline CDR1 is MDHEN and CDR2 SYDVKM. Assay: immunoSEQ multiplex PCR; the TCRdb copy retains only in-frame clones and omits some. The table lists some 170,000 clones, 86% of them singletons, with about 7.7% in the top ten. These data originate in a study of cytomegalovirus exposure and HLA in healthy donors. The V call is TRBV28, the J call TRBJ2-7; no definite D call. The specimen was PBMCs. The sequence derives from a man aged 25-45 years in good health and CMV-seropositive. The CDR3 reads CASSLPDVGDYEQYF. DNA of the CDR3: TGTGCCAGCAGTTTACCCGATGTAGGTGATTACGAGCAGTACTTC.